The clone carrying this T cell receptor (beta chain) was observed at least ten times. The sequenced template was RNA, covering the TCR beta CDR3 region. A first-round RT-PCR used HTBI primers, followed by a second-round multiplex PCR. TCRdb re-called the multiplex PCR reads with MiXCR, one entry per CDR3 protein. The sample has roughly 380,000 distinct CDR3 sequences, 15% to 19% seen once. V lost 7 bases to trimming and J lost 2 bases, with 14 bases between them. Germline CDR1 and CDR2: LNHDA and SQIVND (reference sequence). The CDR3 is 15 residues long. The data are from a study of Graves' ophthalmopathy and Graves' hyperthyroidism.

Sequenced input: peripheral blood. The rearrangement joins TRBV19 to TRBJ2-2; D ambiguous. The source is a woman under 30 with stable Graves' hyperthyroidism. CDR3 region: CASIRSYPNTGELFF. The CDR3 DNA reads TGTGCCAGTATCCGGTCCTACCCTAACACCGGGGAGCTGTTTTTT.